The 14 T cell receptor beta chains given below trace back to one sample, sequenced in a study of CD8+ T cells in alopecia areata. RNA extraction and reverse transcription yielded cDNA as sequencing template. Sequenced by immunoSEQ multiplex PCR; TCRdb stores in-frame clones only, minus some. In the table there are some 51,000 clones, over 95% of which are singletons. Material: CD8+ T cells sorted from blood, obtained at week 0. The origin of the receptors is a human donor with alopecia areata.

This chain uses TRBV11-3 with TRBJ2-3; D is undetermined. CDR1 is SGHNT and CDR2 is YENEEA in the germline V gene. V gave up 5 bases and J gave up 2 bases, with 14 bases separating them. CDR3 length: 15 residues. In DNA form, the CDR3 reads TGTGCCAGCAGCCCCCTGCAAACTAACACAGATACGCAGTATTTT. It is translated as CASSPLQTNTDTQYF. Drawing the rest from reference TRBV11-3 and TRBJ2-3, the complete variable domain is EAGVVQSPRYKIIEKKQPVAFWCNPISGHNTLYWYLQNLGQGPELLIRYENEEAVDDSQLPKDRFSAERLKGVDSTLKIQPAELGDSAVYLCASSPLQTNTDTQYFGPGTRLTVL.

The chain joins TRBV27 to TRBJ1-2, with D uncertain. The length of the CDR3 is 17 residues. In germline, CDR1 is MNHEY, CDR2 SMNVEV (reference sequence). The ends were cut back, 3 bases at V and 0 bases at J, with 17 bases in the middle. CDR3 sequence reads: CASSFDYAKRANYGYTF. CDR3 nucleotides: TGTGCCAGCAGTTTTGACTACGCGAAAAGGGCTAACTATGGCTACACCTTC.

The gene calls are TRBV19 and TRBJ1-2; possibly TRBD1 for D (5 bases). The germline CDR1 and CDR2 sequences are LNHDA and SQIVND (reference sequence). Trimming cost V 11 bases and J 4 bases, with 11 bases left between them. This CDR3 is 11 amino acids long. CDR3 sequence reads: CAYGAPYGYTF. CDR3 coding DNA: TGTGCCTATGGGGCACCCTATGGCTACACCTTC.

As concerns this clone: Other DNA sequences in the same sample also yield this CDR3. J is TRBJ1-2 and V is TRBV5-2; the table assigns TRBD1, which was not confirmed against the DNA. TRBV5-2 has pseudogene status. The CDR3 contains 15 residues. The CDR3 DNA reads as TGCGCCAGCAGCCAAGATAGGACAGGGCAATATGGCTACACCTTC. Its protein is CASSQDRTGQYGYTF.

CDR3 sequence reads: CASSLLGIDTQYF. In nucleotides, the CDR3 is TGTGCCAGCAGTTTACTGGGAATCGATACGCAGTATTTT. The chain recombines TRBV27 with TRBJ2-3; D gene ambiguous. Trimming pared 2 bases from V and 6 bases from J, leaving 9 bases between. Germline V gives CDR1 MNHEY, CDR2 SMNVEV (reference sequence). The CDR3 runs to 13 residues.

CDR3 residues: CASSLDPGLEQYF. CDR3 DNA: TGTGCCAGCAGTTTAGACCCAGGGCTCGAGCAGTACTTC. V gene TRBV27 combines with J gene TRBJ2-7; tentative D call: TRBD1 (5 bases). V lost 2 bases and J lost 6, with 11 bases in between. Germline lookup yields CDR1 MNHEY and CDR2 SMNVEV (reference sequence). This CDR3 has 13 residues.

The chain couples TRBV19 to TRBJ1-1; D possibly corresponds to TRBD1 (5 bases). Germline CDR1 LNHDA, CDR2 SQIVND (reference sequence). The CDR3 loop spans 15 amino acids. V shed 0 bases and J shed 5 bases, with 13 bases lying between them. The CDR3 DNA follows: TGTGCCAGTAGTATAGATGGGGGTAAGAGGACTGAAGCTTTCTTT. Translating it yields CASSIDGGKRTEAFF.

This chain uses TRBV7-2 with TRBJ1-5; maybe TRBD1 (6 bases). Trimming took 1 base from V and 5 from J, leaving 21 bases between them. Germline-derived CDR1 and CDR2 are SGHTA and FQGNSA. The CDR3 is 18 amino acids. The CDR3 DNA follows: TGTGCCAGCAGCTTAGAAATGAGTCCAGGGGCCTCTCATCAGCCCCAGCATTTT. Amino acid sequence: CASSLEMSPGASHQPQHF.

The chain recombines TRBV7-6 with TRBJ2-2, with 11 positions matching TRBD2. Germline loops: CDR1 SGHVS, CDR2 FNYEAQ. The CDR3 length is 18 residues. Trimming cost V 5 bases and J 4 bases; bases outside gene matches: 12. The CDR3, as DNA: TGTGCCAGCAGCCCTAGTCCCACTAGCGGGGGACTCACCGGGGAGCTGTTTTTT. Translation: CASSPSPTSGGLTGELFF. The full variable domain, with the rest looked up from reference TRBV7-6 and TRBJ2-2, is GAGVSQSPRYKVTKRGQDVALRCDPISGHVSLYWYRQALGQGPEFLTYFNYEAQQDKSGLPNDRFSAERPEGSISTLTIQRTEQRDSAMYRCASSPSPTSGGLTGELFFGEGSRLTVL.

This chain uses TRBV10-3 with TRBJ2-7; tentative D call: TRBD1 (5 bases). This CDR3 contains 15 residues. Per germline, CDR1 ENHRY and CDR2 SYGVKD. The ends were cut back, 3 bases at V and 1 base at J, with 13 bases in the middle. The CDR3 spells CAISDMAGISYEQYF. The CDR3 region has the DNA TGTGCCATCAGTGACATGGCAGGGATATCCTACGAGCAGTACTTC.

V gene TRBV6-5 combines with J gene TRBJ1-6, with 8 positions matching TRBD1. Germline CDR1 is MNHEY and CDR2 is SVGAGI. The junction had 10 bases not matched to a gene; V was cut back by 5 bases and J by 10 bases. The CDR3 covers 15 residues. The CDR3 nucleotides read TGTGCCAGCAGTGCGGGGACAGGTTTGGGCTCACCCCTCCACTTT. Amino acid sequence: CASSAGTGLGSPLHF.

CDR3 residues: CASTTREHAHEQYF. The CDR3 nucleotides are TGTGCCAGCACCACCAGGGAGCATGCCCACGAGCAGTACTTC. The V call is TRBV25-1, the J call TRBJ2-7, with D perhaps assigned TRBD1 or TRBD2 (5 bases each). The CDR3 runs 14 residues. The V gene lost 7 bases and the J gene lost 5 bases, with 18 bases spanning the gap. The germline V gene encodes CDR1 MGHDK and CDR2 SYGVNS.

The V gene is TRBV2, the J gene TRBJ2-7; TRBD1 matches at 7 bases. CDR1 and CDR2 from the germline V gene are SNHLY and FYNNEI. CDR3 size: 14 residues. The trim removed 5 bases at V and 2 bases at J, leaving 6 bases unmatched. CDR3: CASSRDRNAYEQYF. CDR3 in DNA: TGTGCCAGCAGTAGGGACAGAAATGCCTACGAGCAGTACTTC.

The gene calls are TRBV7-2 and TRBJ1-1; TRBD1 is a possible D gene (5 bases). The ends were cut back, 5 bases at V and 5 bases at J, with 15 bases in the middle. The CDR3 sequence is 14 residues long. Germline V lookup: CDR1 SGHTA, CDR2 FQGNSA. CDR3 protein: CASSPGWGGTEAFF. In DNA, the CDR3 is TGTGCCAGCAGCCCCGGATGGGGGGGGACTGAAGCTTTCTTT.